This T cell receptor (beta chain) was sequenced in a study of CD8 T cells in Susac syndrome. Germline CDR1 is SGHAT and CDR2 is FQNNGV. Trimming took off 1 base at V and 5 bases at J, with 8 bases between the two ends. The CDR3 runs to 14 residues. The RNA input was roughly 0.45 to 1 ug, and it was reverse transcribed with random hexamers. The amplification used immunoSEQ multiplex PCR on TCR beta CDR3; it spanned 54 Vbeta and 13 Jbeta. TCRdb reanalysed the immunoSEQ multiplex PCR reads using MiXCR and keeps one entry per CDR3 protein. This table holds some 240,000 distinct CDR3 sequences, 90% to 97% found once.

This receptor was taken from a human donor with Susac syndrome. This chain joins TRBV11-2 and TRBJ2-2; D gene unclear. Sample: CD4+ T cells from PBMCs. The CDR3 protein is CASSLGDITGELFF. Here the CDR3 DNA reads TGTGCCAGCAGCTTAGGAGACATTACCGGGGAGCTGTTTTTT. Full variable domain (outside the CDR3, taken from reference TRBV11-2 and TRBJ2-2): EAGVAQSPRYKIIEKRQSVAFWCNPISGHATLYWYQQILGQGPKLLIQFQNNGVVDDSQLPKDRFSAERLKGVDSTLKIQPAKLEDSAVYLCASSLGDITGELFFGEGSRLTVL.